The 6 T cell receptor beta chains below all came from one sample that was sequenced in a study of blood T cell repertoires in COVID-19. Data came from immunoSEQ multiplex PCR; TCRdb stores just in-frame clones and leaves some out. The repertoire consists of about 300,000 clones, with around 89% occurring once and the leading ten covering under 2%. Sample: peripheral blood. These receptor sequences come from a woman younger than 45 with COVID-19, enrolled during active disease.

V and J are TRBV10-3 and TRBJ1-1; D uncertain. With 11 bases removed from V and 1 base from J, the gap between germline ends came to 14 bases. CDR3 length: 13 amino acids. The V gene's germline CDR1 is ENHRY and CDR2 SYGVKD. Here the CDR3 reads CASSTGGNTEAFF. The CDR3 region has the DNA TGTGCCTCCTCCACGGGAGGGAACACTGAAGCTTTCTTT.

The chain carries TRBV19 and TRBJ2-1, with TRBD2 identical over 13 bases. The CDR3 covers 16 residues. CDR1 and CDR2 from the germline V gene are LNHDA and SQIVND (reference sequence). The J segment lost 10 bases and the V segment lost 5 bases, leaving 11 bases of the junction unmatched. CDR3: CASSPPLAGGPGEQFF. The CDR3 DNA follows: TGTGCCAGTAGTCCCCCACTAGCGGGGGGGCCGGGGGAGCAGTTCTTC.

V gene TRBV3-1 (or the pseudogene TRBV3-2) combines with J gene TRBJ2-2; maybe TRBD2 (5 bases). In germline, CDR1 is LGHDT, CDR2 YNNKEL (reference sequence). CDR3 size: 15 residues. Trimming left V 0 bases short and J 5 bases short, with 10 bases between. CDR3 loop: CASSQEGSGTGELFF. CDR3 DNA: TGTGCCAGCAGCCAAGAGGGCTCGGGGACCGGGGAGCTGTTTTTT.

The chain combines TRBV24-1 with TRBJ2-5; maybe TRBD2 (5 bases). The CDR3 covers 15 residues. With 1 base removed from V and 5 bases from J, the gap between germline ends came to 13 bases. CDR1 KGHDR and CDR2 SFDVKD come from the germline V gene. The CDR3 coding sequence is TGTGCCACCAGTGATTTCCGGACTTGGAGGGAGACCCAGTACTTC. This translates into CATSDFRTWRETQYF.

The chain combines TRBV19 with TRBJ1-2; 7 bases agree with TRBD1. The CDR3 extends over 13 amino acids. CDR1 is LNHDA, CDR2 SQIVND, per germline (reference sequence). V lost 7 bases and J lost 3; bases outside the gene matches: 5. The CDR3 sequence is CASTLTGDYGYTF. The CDR3 nucleotides are TGTGCCAGTACCCTAACAGGGGACTATGGCTACACCTTC. The variable domain in full, completed from reference TRBV19 and TRBJ1-2, reads DGGITQSPKYLFRKEGQNVTLSCEQNLNHDAMYWYRQDPGQGLRLIYYSQIVNDFQKGDIAEGYSVSREKKESFPLTVTSAQKNPTAFYLCASTLTGDYGYTFGSGTRLTVV.

The chain combines TRBV6-5 with TRBJ1-1; 7 bases line up with TRBD1. Germline V gene data show CDR1 as MNHEY and CDR2 as SVGAGI. V shed 6 bases, J shed 1 base, and the junction held 5 bases outside the gene matches. The CDR3 totals 14 residues. Here the CDR3 reads CASSRGTENTEAFF. CDR3 DNA sequence: TGTGCCAGCAGCCGCGGGACAGAGAACACTGAAGCTTTCTTT.